These 8 T cell receptor beta chains were all obtained from the same sample, sequenced in a study of blood T cell repertoires in COVID-19. The repertoire was sequenced with immunoSEQ multiplex PCR; TCRdb's copy has only in-frame clones and lacks some. The sample has roughly 30,000 clones, 90% to 95% seen once. Sequenced: peripheral blood. These receptors were obtained from a woman in her sixties or seventies with COVID-19, enrolled during active disease.

The rearrangement joins TRBV6-5 to TRBJ1-2; D is possibly TRBD1 (6 bases). CDR1 is MNHEY, CDR2 SVGAGI, per germline. CDR3 length equals 11 residues. Trimming pared 7 bases from V and 4 bases from J, leaving 7 bases between. The CDR3 here is CASMTGYGYTF. The CDR3 bases are TGTGCCAGCATGACAGGCTATGGCTACACCTTC.

The chain links TRBV7-3 to TRBJ1-5; 8 nucleotides line up with TRBD1. Per the germline V gene, CDR1 is SGHTA and CDR2 is FQGTGA. This CDR3 comprises 16 residues. The V segment lost 3 bases and the J segment 4 bases; nucleotides outside the gene matches: 8. The CDR3: CASSFDRGVLNQPQHF. Written as DNA, the CDR3 is TGTGCCAGCAGCTTTGACAGGGGAGTTTTAAATCAGCCCCAGCATTTT.

This clone was detected once. This chain connects TRBV19 to TRBJ1-5; D is possibly TRBD1 (6 bases). V gave up 9 bases and J gave up 9 bases, with 21 bases separating them. CDR1 LNHDA and CDR2 SQIVND come from the germline V gene (reference sequence). This CDR3 region has 14 residues. DNA for the CDR3: TGTGCCAGCTTTGACTCCGGGACATCGACGCCCCAGCATTTT. Translating it yields CASFDSGTSTPQHF. The full variable domain, completed using reference TRBV19 and TRBJ1-5, is DGGITQSPKYLFRKEGQNVTLSCEQNLNHDAMYWYRQDPGQGLRLIYYSQIVNDFQKGDIAEGYSVSREKKESFPLTVTSAQKNPTAFYLCASFDSGTSTPQHFGDGTRLSIL.

CDR3 DNA: TGTGCCAGCTCACCCGAGGGCTCCTATGGCTACACCTTC. It specifies CASSPEGSYGYTF. V gene TRBV18 combines with J gene TRBJ1-2; D remains ambiguous. This CDR3 has 13 residues. Germline-derived CDR1 and CDR2 are KGHSH and LQKENI. Trimming took 3 bases from V and 4 from J, leaving 9 bases between them.

This sequence joins TRBV7-6 and TRBJ1-2, with D maybe TRBD1 (5 bases). Germline CDR1 SGHVS, CDR2 FNYEAQ. CDR3 length: 14 residues. The V end lost 6 bases, the J end lost 7 bases, and 18 bases lay between the germline ends. CDR3 DNA sequence: TGTGCCAGCAGGCGGGACGTTAATTCCGGTGGCTACACCTTC. The encoded protein is CASRRDVNSGGYTF.

The chain uses TRBV19 and TRBJ1-5; 9 bases map to TRBD1. In germline, CDR1 is LNHDA, CDR2 SQIVND (reference sequence). Germline trimming cut 10 bases from V and 4 bases from J; bases unmatched to any gene: 5. The CDR3 extends over 13 amino acids. In nucleotides, the CDR3 is TGTGCCACCAGCGGACAGGGGAATCAGCCCCAGCATTTT. It translates to CATSGQGNQPQHF.

The chain employs TRBV5-1 and TRBJ1-4; tentative D call: TRBD1 (6 bases). Trimming cost V 4 bases and J 14 bases, with 24 bases left between them. Germline V gene sequence: CDR1 SGHRS, CDR2 YFSETQ. This CDR3 comprises 15 residues. CDR3 sequence reads: CASSLQLTGPEGLFF. In DNA, the CDR3 is TGCGCCAGCAGCCTGCAACTGACAGGTCCTGAGGGGCTGTTTTTT.

The chain carries TRBV10-2 and TRBJ2-1, with D possibly TRBD2 on 6 matching bases. CDR1 and CDR2 from the germline V gene are WSHSY and SAAADI. Trimming stripped 2 bases from V and 4 bases from J, with 18 bases between. CDR3 length: 17 residues. The CDR3 nucleotides read TGCGCCAGCAGTGAGAGAGGTGCTTGGACTAAATACAATGAGCAGTTCTTC. It codes for CASSERGAWTKYNEQFF.